These 21 T cell receptor beta chains were all obtained from the same sample, sequenced in a study of cytomegalovirus exposure and HLA in healthy donors (dated by TCRdb to about 2017). Library method: the immunoSEQ multiplex PCR assay. A mixture of 60 forward primers for TCR Vbeta segments and 13 reverse primers for TCR Jbeta segments was used in the multiplex PCR. TCRdb holds this immuneACCESS table with in-frame rearrangements only. Some clones are missing; in checked studies, unresolved V genes explain under half, and the rest has no known cause. This sample holds fewer than 300,000 clones; about nine tenths were observed only once. The top ten clonotypes cover 3% to 4% of the sample. The sample consisted of PBMCs. Every receptor here comes from a middle-aged man in good health and CMV-seropositive.

A single count supports this clone. The V gene is TRBV19, the J gene TRBJ1-6; a possible D gene is TRBD1 (6 bases). V lost 6 bases, J lost 0 bases, and 12 bases lay in between. Looked up from germline, CDR1 is LNHDA and CDR2 is SQIVND (reference sequence). The length of the CDR3 is 16 residues. DNA for the CDR3: TGTGCCAGTAGACAGGGCTCCAGCTCCTATAATTCACCCCTCCACTTT. Amino acids: CASRQGSSSYNSPLHF.

The CDR3: CASSYQREVAGELFF. The CDR3 nucleotides are TGTGCCAGCAGCTACCAGCGGGAGGTCGCCGGGGAGCTGTTTTTT. The chain uses TRBV7-6 and TRBJ2-2; 9 bases fit TRBD2. The V segment lost 4 bases and the J segment 6 bases; nucleotides outside the gene matches: 6. CDR1 SGHVS and CDR2 FNYEAQ come from the germline V gene. The CDR3 spans 15 residues.

The chain joins TRBV18 to TRBJ1-3; TRBD1 is a possible D gene (5 bases). The germline V gene encodes CDR1 KGHSH and CDR2 LQKENI. V shed 2 bases and J shed 0 bases, with 20 bases lying between them. CDR3 length equals 19 residues. CDR3 nucleotides: TGTGCCAGCTCACCAATCACAGGCTCCGCGTCACCCTCTGGAAACACCATATATTTT. This translates into CASSPITGSASPSGNTIYF.

This chain links TRBV29-1 with TRBJ2-5, with 7 bases matching TRBD2. The end of the DNA fits TRBJ2-7 better, so the J call may be wrong. Germline V lookup: CDR1 SQVTM, CDR2 ANQGSEA. CDR3 length: 13 residues. The CDR3 DNA is TGCAGCGTTGTGGCGGGAGCCGGCTACGAGCAGTACTTC. Translated, it gives CSVVAGAGYEQYF.

The rearrangement links TRBV19 to TRBJ2-1; 9 bases are shared with TRBD2. The CDR3 runs to 15 residues. From germline, CDR1 is LNHDA and CDR2 SQIVND (reference sequence). Trimming cost V 3 bases and J 8 bases; bases outside gene matches: 8. CDR3 DNA: TGTGCCAGTAGTATGTTTGCGGGAGGGGGCGATGAGCAGTTCTTC. Protein product: CASSMFAGGGDEQFF.

The V gene is TRBV18, the J gene TRBJ2-7, with TRBD1 matching over 9 bases. The V and J ends lost 1 base and 3 bases, in that order; junction bases with no gene match: 4. Germline CDR1 reads KGHSH; CDR2 reads LQKENI. This CDR3 is 15 amino acids long. The CDR3 here is CASSPLGQGNYEQYF. CDR3 coding DNA: TGTGCCAGCTCACCACTAGGACAGGGGAACTACGAGCAGTACTTC.

V usage is TRBV9 and J usage is TRBJ1-4, with D unclear. V was shortened by 0 bases and J by 7 bases, with 7 bases between the two germline ends. The CDR3 consists of 13 residues. Germline-derived CDR1 and CDR2 are SGDLS and YYNGEE. DNA for the CDR3: TGTGCCAGCAGCGTAGCCCCCCTTGAAAAACTGTTTTTT. Its protein is CASSVAPLEKLFF.

The V and J genes are TRBV6-6 and TRBJ1-5; TRBD1 matches at 7 bases. This CDR3 is 15 amino acids long. CDR1 and CDR2 (germline): MNHNY, SVGAGI (reference sequence). V shed 5 bases and J 3 bases; nucleotides not matched to a gene: 7. CDR3 DNA: TGTGCCAGCAGTCTCTTAACAGGGGACAATCAGCCCCAGCATTTT. Translated: CASSLLTGDNQPQHF.

V gene TRBV9 combines with J gene TRBJ1-1, with 7 bases matching TRBD1. Germline trimming cut 3 bases from V and 6 bases from J; bases unmatched to any gene: 8. This CDR3 spans 14 amino acids. The germline gives CDR1 SGDLS, CDR2 YYNGEE. As DNA, the CDR3 is TGTGCCAGCAGCGCAGGGACAGTAAGATCTGAAGCTTTCTTT. Residues: CASSAGTVRSEAFF.

The chain carries TRBV11-2 and TRBJ2-2, with D unclear. Trimming left V 4 bases short and J 5 bases short, with 17 bases between. The CDR3 spans 16 residues. Germline CDR1 reads SGHAT; CDR2 reads FQNNGV. The CDR3 is CASSSFRGPSTGELFF. The DNA of the CDR3 is TGTGCCAGCAGCTCTTTTCGAGGCCCATCTACCGGGGAGCTGTTTTTT.

The chain combines TRBV28 with TRBJ1-5, with 7 bases identical to TRBD1. This CDR3 region has 14 residues. From germline, CDR1 is MDHEN and CDR2 SYDVKM. The J segment lost 6 bases and the V segment lost 3 bases, leaving 5 bases of the junction unmatched. The CDR3 loop reads CASSLDRRAQPQHF. CDR3 coding DNA: TGTGCCAGCAGTTTGGACAGGCGGGCTCAGCCCCAGCATTTT.

V is TRBV15 and J is TRBJ2-3; the D is unclear. This CDR3 region has 16 residues. V dropped 3 bases and J dropped 1 base, with 14 bases sitting between them. CDR1 and CDR2 (germline): LNHNV, YYDKDF (reference sequence). The CDR3 sequence is CATSSPETSGTDTQYF. The CDR3 DNA follows: TGTGCCACCAGCAGCCCAGAGACTTCTGGCACAGATACGCAGTATTTT.

The chain employs TRBV7-3 and TRBJ1-2; D ambiguous. The germline V gene has CDR1 SGHTA and CDR2 FQGTGA. The ends were cut back, 5 bases at V and 4 bases at J, with 8 bases in the middle. The CDR3 has 12 amino acids. The CDR3 coding sequence is TGTGCCAGCAGCGGATCAGGCTATGGCTACACCTTC. Its translation: CASSGSGYGYTF.

The chain couples TRBV30 to TRBJ2-1, with D hard to call. The ends were cut back, 2 bases at V and 0 bases at J, with 8 bases in the middle. Germline V lookup: CDR1 GTSNPN, CDR2 SVGIG (reference sequence). This CDR3 has 14 residues. The CDR3 nucleotides read TGTGCCTGGAGTACTGGCGGCTCCTACAATGAGCAGTTCTTC. It is translated as CAWSTGGSYNEQFF.

This clone was seen more than once but under ten times. The V gene is TRBV6-4, the J gene TRBJ1-1; weak D call: TRBD1 (6 bases). The germline V and J ends were trimmed by 5 bases and 9 bases, with 13 bases remaining between them. The CDR3 totals 12 residues. Germline values: CDR1 MRHNA, CDR2 SNTAGT. CDR3 bases: TGTGCCAGCAGTTTAAGGGGGGGGCAAGCTTTCTTT. It specifies CASSLRGGQAFF.

The genes are TRBV28 and TRBJ1-2, with D tentatively TRBD1 (6 bases). V lost 1 base to trimming and J lost 8 bases, with 26 bases between them. The CDR3 has 18 residues. Germline assignment: CDR1 MDHEN and CDR2 SYDVKM. The CDR3 is CASSLSRAAGGAFRGYTF. In DNA form, the CDR3 reads TGTGCCAGCAGTTTATCGAGGGCGGCGGGGGGGGCGTTTCGCGGCTACACCTTC.

The chain employs TRBV28 and TRBJ1-2, with D tentatively TRBD1 (5 bases). Trimming took off 5 bases at V and 2 bases at J, with 12 bases between the two ends. The CDR3 is 14 residues long. Looked up from germline, CDR1 is MDHEN and CDR2 is SYDVKM. For the CDR3, the DNA is TGTGCCAGCAGTAGTACAGGAGTAAACTATGGCTACACCTTC. This sequence encodes CASSSTGVNYGYTF.

This sequence joins TRBV11-2 and TRBJ2-7; D remains unclear. The ends were cut back, 1 base at V and 8 bases at J, with 15 bases in the middle. Germline V gene data show CDR1 as SGHAT and CDR2 as FQNNGV. This CDR3 has 14 residues. The chain's CDR3 is CASSLGPGTVKQYF. CDR3 in DNA: TGTGCCAGCAGCTTAGGGCCGGGTACGGTGAAGCAGTACTTC.

The rearrangement links TRBV19 to TRBJ2-1; D uncertain. The ends were cut back, 1 base at V and 0 bases at J, with 10 bases in the middle. Germline V gene sequence: CDR1 LNHDA, CDR2 SQIVND (reference sequence). This CDR3 has 16 residues. The CDR3 DNA reads as TGTGCCAGTAGTATAGCACCGCTCAGCTCCTACAATGAGCAGTTCTTC. Protein: CASSIAPLSSYNEQFF.

The chain recombines TRBV6-6 with TRBJ2-1; 11 bases are shared with TRBD2. This CDR3 contains 15 residues. V was pared by 10 bases and J by 6 bases, with 11 bases of the junction left unmatched. Germline V gene data show CDR1 as MNHNY and CDR2 as SVGAGI (reference sequence). CDR3 nucleotide sequence: TGTGCCACCAGGACTAGCGGGCCCAGCGCCAATGAGCAGTTCTTC. Amino acid sequence: CATRTSGPSANEQFF.

The gene calls are TRBV9 and TRBJ1-2; 7 bases line up with TRBD1. The CDR3 loop spans 16 amino acids. Germline V lookup: CDR1 SGDLS, CDR2 YYNGEE. The V segment lost 4 bases and the J segment 7 bases; nucleotides outside the gene matches: 16. The CDR3 coding sequence is TGTGCCAGCAGCAAACCGACAGGGCCGGGGGTTGGTGGCTACACCTTC. Protein sequence: CASSKPTGPGVGGYTF.